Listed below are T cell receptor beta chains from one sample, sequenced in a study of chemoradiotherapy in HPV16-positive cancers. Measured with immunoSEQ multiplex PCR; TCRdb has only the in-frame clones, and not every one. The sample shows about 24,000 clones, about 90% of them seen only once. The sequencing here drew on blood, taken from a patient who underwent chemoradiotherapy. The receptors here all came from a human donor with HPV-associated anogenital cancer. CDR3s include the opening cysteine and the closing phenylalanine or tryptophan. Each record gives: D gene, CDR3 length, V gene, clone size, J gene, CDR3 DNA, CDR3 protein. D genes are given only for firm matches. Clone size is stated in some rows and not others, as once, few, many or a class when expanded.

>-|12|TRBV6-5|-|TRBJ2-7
TGTGCCAGCGAGCCTCAATCCTACGAGCAGTACTTC
CASEPQSYEQYF
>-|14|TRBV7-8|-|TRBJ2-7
TGTGCCAGCAGCTTAGTTGGCACGGACTACGAGCAGTACTTC
CASSLVGTDYEQYF
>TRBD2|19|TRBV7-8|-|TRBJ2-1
TGTGCCAGCAGCTTAGTCGCTAGCGGGAGGGCCAGAGTGGGCAATGAGCAGTTCTTC
CASSLVASGRARVGNEQFF
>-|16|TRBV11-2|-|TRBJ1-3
TGTGCCAGCAGCGCCCGACAGGCGCGGTCTGGAAACACCATATATTTT
CASSARQARSGNTIYF
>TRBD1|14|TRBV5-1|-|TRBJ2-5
TGCGCCAGCAGCTTGGGACAGGGGAAAGAGACCCAGTACTTC
CASSLGQGKETQYF
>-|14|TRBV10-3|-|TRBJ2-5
TGTGCCATCAGCAGGACGGACCAGCAAGAGACCCAGTACTTC
CAISRTDQQETQYF
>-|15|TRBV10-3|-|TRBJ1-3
TGTGCCATCAGTCCCGGTCTCAACTCTGGAAACACCATATATTTT
CAISPGLNSGNTIYF
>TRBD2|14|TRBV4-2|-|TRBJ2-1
TGTGCCAGCAGCCCAGCGGGGGGGCAAAATGAGCAGTTCTTC
CASSPAGGQNEQFF
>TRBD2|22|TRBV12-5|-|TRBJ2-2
TGTGCTAGTGGTTTGGCCGTCCGGGACAGAATAGCGGGGGGTCGAGACACCGGGGAGCTGTTTTTT
CASGLAVRDRIAGGRDTGELFF
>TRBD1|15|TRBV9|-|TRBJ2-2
TGTGCCAGCAAGTCGACAGGGTCGAACACCGGGGAGCTGTTTTTT
CASKSTGSNTGELFF
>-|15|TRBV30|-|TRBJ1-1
TGTGCCTGGAGTCACCCCGTAGGGATGAACACTGAAGCTTTCTTT
CAWSHPVGMNTEAFF
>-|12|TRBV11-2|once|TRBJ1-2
TGTGCCAGCAGCTCCCAATACTATGGCTACACCTTC
CASSSQYYGYTF
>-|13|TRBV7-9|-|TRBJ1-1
TGTGCCAGCAGCTTAATGGGGGATGGTGAAGCTTTCTTT
CASSLMGDGEAFF
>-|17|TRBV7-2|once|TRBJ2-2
TGTGCCAGCAGCTTACGGACAGTAACCCAGAACACCGGGGAGCTGTTTTTT
CASSLRTVTQNTGELFF
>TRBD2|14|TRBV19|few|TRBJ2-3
TGTGCCACTGGACTAGCGGGAATCACAGATACGCAGTATTTT
CATGLAGITDTQYF
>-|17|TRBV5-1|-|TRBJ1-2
TGCGCCAGCAGCCTACGATCGGGAGGGAGGGGTCGAATGGGCTACACCTTC
CASSLRSGGRGRMGYTF